The T cell receptor beta chain under discussion was sequenced for a study of blood T cell repertoires in COVID-19. This table comes from immunoSEQ multiplex PCR, and its TCRdb copy is limited to in-frame clones, with some not included. Here the sample spans about 42,000 clones, around 80% being singletons. The CDR3 runs to 16 residues. The V segment lost 1 base and the J segment 3 bases; nucleotides outside the gene matches: 7. Germline CDR1 reads SEHNR; CDR2 reads FQNEAQ (reference sequence). The receptor's source is a man at least 80 years old with acute or convalescent COVID-19. The genes are TRBV7-9 and TRBJ2-7, with 9 bases matching TRBD1. Sequencing input: peripheral blood. In DNA form, the CDR3 reads TGTGCCAGCAGCTTAGTGGGACAGGGCCTTCACTACGAGCAGTACTTC. Its protein is CASSLVGQGLHYEQYF.